The 20 T cell receptor beta chains listed next were all sequenced from one sample in a study of T cell repertoires in cytomegalovirus infection. The antigens these receptors bind are not known. TCRdb re-called the reads through MiXCR, storing one row per CDR3 protein. The table lists hundreds of thousands of distinct CDR3 sequences, about 42% of them singletons, with roughly two fifths in the top ten. This specimen was cultured PBMCs, taken from culture after CMV antigen stimulation. The origin of the receptors is a human donor in good health (CMV status not recorded). Some clones in this sample may be carry-over from other donors' samples.

V usage is TRBV2 and J usage is TRBJ2-1, with a possible D match to TRBD2 (6 bases). Germline CDR1 reads SNHLY; CDR2 reads FYNNEI. The CDR3 has 12 amino acids. Deletions cut 1 base from V and 12 bases from J, with 10 bases between. Here the CDR3 reads CASSEVGGWQFF. The DNA of the CDR3 is TGTGCCAGCAGTGAAGTGGGGGGATGGCAGTTCTTC.

The chain recombines TRBV18 with TRBJ2-7; possible D gene TRBD2, 6 bases. This CDR3 is built from 14 residues. Per the germline V gene, CDR1 is KGHSH and CDR2 is LQKENI. V lost 3 bases, J lost 7 bases, and 16 bases lay in between. CDR3 DNA: TGTGCCAGCTCACCGAGGCGGGGAAAGAGGGAGCAGTACTTC. It specifies CASSPRRGKREQYF. The full variable domain, with the rest looked up from reference TRBV18 and TRBJ2-7, is NAGVMQNPRHLVRRRGQEARLRCSPMKGHSHVYWYRQLPEEGLKFMVYLQKENIIDESGMPKERFSAEFPKEGPSILRIQQVVRGDSAAYFCASSPRRGKREQYFGPGTRLTVT.

The sample holds many counts of this clonotype. The V call is TRBV7-6, the J call TRBJ2-7, with D hard to call. Trimming cost V 1 base and J 3 bases, with 10 bases left between them. The CDR3 is made up of 14 amino acids. Germline V gene data show CDR1 as SGHVS and CDR2 as FNYEAQ. The DNA of the CDR3 is TGTGCCAGCAGCTTAGAGGCCGGATACTACGAGCAGTACTTC. It encodes CASSLEAGYYEQYF. The full variable domain, completed using reference TRBV7-6 and TRBJ2-7, is GAGVSQSPRYKVTKRGQDVALRCDPISGHVSLYWYRQALGQGPEFLTYFNYEAQQDKSGLPNDRFSAERPEGSISTLTIQRTEQRDSAMYRCASSLEAGYYEQYFGPGTRLTVT.

This clonotype was found a few times. The chain links TRBV7-2 to TRBJ2-5; possible D gene TRBD1, 6 bases. The ends were cut back, 3 bases at V and 5 bases at J, with 13 bases in the middle. The CDR3 is 14 amino acids. The germline V gene encodes CDR1 SGHTA and CDR2 FQGNSA. The CDR3 coding sequence is TGTGCCAGCAGCTTCGCTCGGACAGAGGAGACCCAGTACTTC. Translated: CASSFARTEETQYF.

This clonotype was observed a few times. This chain uses TRBV28 with TRBJ2-3, with D unresolved. The germline V and J ends were trimmed by 9 bases and 2 bases, with 15 bases remaining between them. This CDR3 comprises 14 residues. CDR1 and CDR2 (germline): MDHEN, SYDVKM. CDR3 coding DNA: TGTGCCAGTAGTCCCTGGGCTACCACAGATACGCAGTATTTT. Encoded protein: CASSPWATTDTQYF.

This clonotype has only a few counts. The chain is built from TRBV6-5 and TRBJ1-4, with D possibly matching TRBD1 (6 bases). V gave up 4 bases and J gave up 7 bases, with 13 bases separating them. CDR3 size: 14 residues. Germline V gene lookup returns CDR1 MNHEY and CDR2 SVGAGI. The CDR3: CASSSRGRGEKLFF. In DNA form, the CDR3 reads TGTGCCAGCAGTTCCCGGGGCAGGGGTGAAAAACTGTTTTTT.

V usage is TRBV2 and J usage is TRBJ1-2; D may be TRBD1 (6 bases). The germline gives CDR1 SNHLY, CDR2 FYNNEI. The CDR3 is 14 amino acids. Deletions cut 7 bases from V and 7 bases from J, with 19 bases between. CDR3 amino acids: CASIRDTTEGGYTF. In DNA, the CDR3 is TGTGCCAGCATAAGGGACACCACAGAGGGTGGCTACACCTTC.

The rearrangement joins TRBV10-3 to TRBJ2-7; D is undetermined. V lost 10 bases and J lost 0, with 10 bases in between. Per germline, CDR1 ENHRY and CDR2 SYGVKD. The CDR3 length is 12 residues. The CDR3 DNA reads as TGTGCCACCCGGGCCCTCTCCTACGAGCAGTACTTC. It is translated as CATRALSYEQYF.

The V and J genes are TRBV6-1 and TRBJ1-5, with D possibly matching TRBD1 (6 bases). The CDR3 sequence is 13 residues long. Germline loops: CDR1 MNHNS, CDR2 SASEGT. The ends were cut back, 8 bases at V and 7 bases at J, with 15 bases in the middle. Here the CDR3 reads CASLRQARQPQHF. The CDR3 DNA is TGTGCCAGCCTTAGACAGGCACGGCAGCCCCAGCATTTT.

The rearrangement joins TRBV11-2 to TRBJ2-7; the D is unclear. V lost 0 bases and J lost 2, with 8 bases in between. This CDR3 region has 14 residues. Germline V gene data show CDR1 as SGHAT and CDR2 as FQNNGV. The CDR3 DNA is TGTGCCAGCAGCTTAGATTGGGGAACCTACGAGCAGTACTTC. This encodes CASSLDWGTYEQYF.

The rearrangement links TRBV6-1 to TRBJ2-3; D remains unclear. Germline-derived CDR1 and CDR2 are MNHNS and SASEGT. V lost 10 bases and J lost 1, with 9 bases in between. The CDR3 extends over 12 amino acids. CDR3: CATLQRTDTQYF. The DNA for the CDR3 is TGTGCCACCTTACAGCGCACAGATACGCAGTATTTT.

CDR3 protein: CASSGTGPRHTYEQFF. CDR3 nucleotide sequence: TGTGCCAGCAGTGGAACGGGCCCGAGACACACCTATGAGCAGTTCTTC. This rearrangement joins TRBV25-1 to TRBJ2-1, with D unresolved. Looked up from germline, CDR1 is MGHDK and CDR2 is SYGVNS. The CDR3 runs 16 residues. The V end was cut by 4 bases, the J end by 8 bases, with 21 bases between.

In the case of this clonotype: Since no conserved phenylalanine or tryptophan closes the CDR3, a read error is the likely cause. The limits of the CDR3 on the DNA are not certain, so only TCRdb's listed CDR3 is given. The chain uses TRBV20-1 and TRBJ2-1; TRBD1, as called in the table, went unchecked against the DNA. The CDR3 extends over 13 residues, inclusive of both ends. Per the germline V gene, CDR1 is DFQATT and CDR2 is SNEGSKA (reference sequence). Here the CDR3 reads CSAGYTGAGPHFL.

This clonotype was picked up a small number of times. V usage is TRBV7-2 and J usage is TRBJ1-5, with a weak D call TRBD1 (5 bases). The length of the CDR3 is 15 residues. The V end lost 2 bases, the J end lost 7 bases, and 15 bases lay between the germline ends. The germline V gene encodes CDR1 SGHTA and CDR2 FQGNSA. The CDR3: CASSLSAGRDQPQHF. The CDR3 DNA follows: TGTGCCAGCAGCTTATCTGCAGGGAGAGACCAGCCCCAGCATTTT.

This chain links TRBV19 with TRBJ1-5, with 9 bases lining up with TRBD1. The germline CDR1 and CDR2 sequences are LNHDA and SQIVND (reference sequence). The CDR3 length is 14 residues. Trimming took 2 bases from V and 7 from J; bases not matched to a gene: 3. The CDR3 coding sequence is TGTGCCAGTAGTATAACAGGGGGCGGACAGCCCCAGCATTTT. Translated, it gives CASSITGGGQPQHF. The full variable domain, with the rest looked up from reference TRBV19 and TRBJ1-5, is DGGITQSPKYLFRKEGQNVTLSCEQNLNHDAMYWYRQDPGQGLRLIYYSQIVNDFQKGDIAEGYSVSREKKESFPLTVTSAQKNPTAFYLCASSITGGGQPQHFGDGTRLSIL.

This rearrangement joins TRBV7-2 to TRBJ2-5; a weak D match, TRBD2 (5 bases). The CDR3 extends over 14 amino acids. CDR1 and CDR2 (germline): SGHTA, FQGNSA. V was cut by 5 bases and J by 9 bases, with 19 bases left in between. This chain's CDR3 is CASSRTGGPSAQYF. In DNA, the CDR3 is TGTGCCAGCAGCCGGACTGGCGGGCCCTCGGCCCAGTACTTC. The variable domain in full, completed from reference TRBV7-2 and TRBJ2-5, reads GAGVSQSPSNKVTEKGKDVELRCDPISGHTALYWYRQSLGQGLEFLIYFQGNSAPDKSGLPSDRFSAERTGGSVSTLTIQRTQQEDSAVYLCASSRTGGPSAQYFGPGTRLLVL.

This chain links TRBV7-2 with TRBJ1-6, with TRBD1 matching 10 bases. CDR1 is SGHTA, CDR2 FQGNSA, per germline. J was trimmed by 9 bases and V by 10 bases; bases with no gene match: 12. The length of the CDR3 is 15 residues. As DNA, the CDR3 is TGTGCCATCCAACCGGACAGGGGGTGGAGTTCACCCCTCCACTTT. Its translation is CAIQPDRGWSSPLHF. The full variable domain, its missing parts supplied by reference TRBV7-2 and TRBJ1-6, is GAGVSQSPSNKVTEKGKDVELRCDPISGHTALYWYRQSLGQGLEFLIYFQGNSAPDKSGLPSDRFSAERTGGSVSTLTIQRTQQEDSAVYLCAIQPDRGWSSPLHFGNGTRLTVT.

Only a few counts were recorded for this clonotype. The gene calls are TRBV7-2 and TRBJ2-7; D is unresolved. V was trimmed by 5 bases and J by 5 bases, leaving 7 bases between them. Germline CDR1 SGHTA, CDR2 FQGNSA. The CDR3 spans 11 residues. CDR3 sequence reads: CASSTYNEQYF. The CDR3 DNA reads as TGTGCCAGCAGCACGTATAACGAGCAGTACTTC. The full variable domain, its missing parts supplied by reference TRBV7-2 and TRBJ2-7, is GAGVSQSPSNKVTEKGKDVELRCDPISGHTALYWYRQSLGQGLEFLIYFQGNSAPDKSGLPSDRFSAERTGGSVSTLTIQRTQQEDSAVYLCASSTYNEQYFGPGTRLTVT.

In this sample, this clonotype turned up once. The chain joins TRBV2 to TRBJ2-7; D is possibly TRBD2 (5 bases). Trimming pared 2 bases from V and 7 bases from J, leaving 6 bases between. This CDR3 has 11 residues. CDR1 is SNHLY, CDR2 FYNNEI, per germline. CDR3 loop: CASSETGEQYF. CDR3 sequence (DNA): TGTGCCAGCAGTGAAACGGGGGAGCAGTACTTC.

This clonotype was counted only a few times. This rearrangement joins TRBV7-2 to TRBJ1-3, with TRBD1 matching 9 bases. Trimming cost V 4 bases and J 4 bases; bases outside gene matches: 8. Germline CDR1 and CDR2: SGHTA and FQGNSA. The length of the CDR3 is 16 residues. CDR3 residues: CASSSLWTGVGNTIYF. In nucleotides, the CDR3 is TGTGCCAGCAGCTCTCTTTGGACAGGGGTGGGAAACACCATATATTTT.